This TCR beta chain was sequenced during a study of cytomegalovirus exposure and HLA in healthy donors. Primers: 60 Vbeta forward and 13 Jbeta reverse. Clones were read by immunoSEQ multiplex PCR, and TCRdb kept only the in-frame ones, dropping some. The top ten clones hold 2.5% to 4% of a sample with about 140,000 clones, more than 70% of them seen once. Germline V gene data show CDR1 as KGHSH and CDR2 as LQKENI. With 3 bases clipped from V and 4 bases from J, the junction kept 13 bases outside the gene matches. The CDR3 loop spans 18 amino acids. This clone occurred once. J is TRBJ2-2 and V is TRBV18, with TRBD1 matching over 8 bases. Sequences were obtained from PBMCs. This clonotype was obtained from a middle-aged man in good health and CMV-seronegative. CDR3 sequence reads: CASSPGTGLLNSTGELFF. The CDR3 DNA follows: TGTGCCAGCTCACCCGGGACAGGTCTTCTCAACTCCACCGGGGAGCTGTTTTTT.